This T cell receptor beta chain is from a study of blood T cells in healthy people across ages. CDR3 length: 15 residues. V lost 3 bases, J lost 0 bases, and 10 bases lay in between. Germline CDR1 and CDR2: SGHRS and YFSETQ. A second about 6 to 12 cycle PCR used barcoded and J-beta primers. TCRdb reprocessed the 5' RACE reads with MiXCR, giving one entry per CDR3 protein. Altogether around 780,000 distinct CDR3 sequences are present, roughly 24% being singletons, with the ten largest covering less than 3.5%. This clonotype turned up a few times. The data were also submitted as part of a second study, on T cells of mothers and their children.

The source material was blood. The TCR was taken from a boy aged 10-17 years in good health. This chain connects TRBV5-1 to TRBJ2-4, with D uncertain. CDR3 bases: TGCGCCAGCAGCTCCTCGGGCGAAGCCAAAAACATTCAGTACTTC. This translates into CASSSSGEAKNIQYF.